This TCR beta chain was sequenced during a study of T cell changes during pregnancy in multiple sclerosis. Data came from immunoSEQ multiplex PCR; TCRdb stores just in-frame clones and leaves some out. The sample lists 95,000 to 110,000 clones; about 91% were seen once. The material sequenced was peripheral blood, taken after pregnancy. The clonotype originates from a female donor with multiple sclerosis, enrolled in a pregnancy study.

CDR3 DNA: TGTGCCACCAGCAGAGATCCGCGGGGGAGCGATACGCAGTATTTT. It specifies CATSRDPRGSDTQYF. The J gene is TRBJ2-3, the V gene TRBV15; 7 bases match TRBD2. With 0 bases clipped from V and 6 bases from J, the junction kept 6 bases outside the gene matches. In germline, CDR1 is LNHNV, CDR2 YYDKDF (reference sequence). CDR3 length equals 15 residues.